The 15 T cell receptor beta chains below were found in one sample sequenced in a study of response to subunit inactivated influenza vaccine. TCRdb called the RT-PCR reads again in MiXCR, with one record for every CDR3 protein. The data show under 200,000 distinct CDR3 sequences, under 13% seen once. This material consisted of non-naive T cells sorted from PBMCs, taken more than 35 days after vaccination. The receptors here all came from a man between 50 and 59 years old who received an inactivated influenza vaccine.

The CDR3 loop is CASSSRRGGQETQYF. CDR3 nucleotides: TGTGCCAGCAGTTCCCGTCGCGGTGGGCAAGAGACCCAGTACTTC. This sequence joins TRBV6-5 and TRBJ2-5; unclear D gene. The CDR3 consists of 15 residues. V shed 4 bases and J shed 2 bases, with 14 bases lying between them. Germline values: CDR1 MNHEY, CDR2 SVGAGI.

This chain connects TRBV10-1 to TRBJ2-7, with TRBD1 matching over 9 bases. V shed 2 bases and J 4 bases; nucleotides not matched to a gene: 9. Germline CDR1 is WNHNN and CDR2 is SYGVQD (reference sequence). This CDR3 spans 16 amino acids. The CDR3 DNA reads TGCGCCAGCAGTGAGACCCGGGACAGGGCTCTTTACGAGCAGTACTTC. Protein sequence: CASSETRDRALYEQYF.

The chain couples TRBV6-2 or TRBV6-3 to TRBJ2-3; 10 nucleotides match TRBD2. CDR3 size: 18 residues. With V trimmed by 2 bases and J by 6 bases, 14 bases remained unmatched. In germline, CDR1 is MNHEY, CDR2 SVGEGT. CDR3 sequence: CASSYSMTSGYTKDTQYF. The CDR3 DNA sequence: TGTGCCAGCAGTTACAGTATGACTAGCGGGTATACCAAGGATACGCAGTATTTT.

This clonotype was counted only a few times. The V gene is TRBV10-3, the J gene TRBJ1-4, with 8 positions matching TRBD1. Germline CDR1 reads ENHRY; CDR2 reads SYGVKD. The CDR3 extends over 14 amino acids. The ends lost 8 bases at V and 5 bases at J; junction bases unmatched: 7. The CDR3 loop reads CAIGDRGRNEKLFF. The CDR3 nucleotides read TGTGCCATCGGAGACAGGGGTAGGAATGAAAAACTGTTTTTT.

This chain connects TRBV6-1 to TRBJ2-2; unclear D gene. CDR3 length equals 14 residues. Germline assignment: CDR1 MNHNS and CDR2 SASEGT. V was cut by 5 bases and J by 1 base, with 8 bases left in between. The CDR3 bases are TGTGCCAGCAGTCCACAGAAGAACACCGGGGAGCTGTTTTTT. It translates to CASSPQKNTGELFF.

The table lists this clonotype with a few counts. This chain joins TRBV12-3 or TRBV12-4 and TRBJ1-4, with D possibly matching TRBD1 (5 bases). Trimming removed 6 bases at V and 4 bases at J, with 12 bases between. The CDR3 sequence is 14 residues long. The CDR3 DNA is TGTGCCAGCAGGATAGGGACTCTTAATGAAAAACTGTTTTTT. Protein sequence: CASRIGTLNEKLFF.

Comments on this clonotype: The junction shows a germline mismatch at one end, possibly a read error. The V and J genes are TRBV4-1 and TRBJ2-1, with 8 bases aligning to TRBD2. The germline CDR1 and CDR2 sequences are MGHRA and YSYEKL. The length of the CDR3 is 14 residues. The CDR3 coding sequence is TGCGCCAGCAGCCAAGATCTGACCAGCGGGGGTTCGGTCTTC. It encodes CASSQDLTSGGSVF.

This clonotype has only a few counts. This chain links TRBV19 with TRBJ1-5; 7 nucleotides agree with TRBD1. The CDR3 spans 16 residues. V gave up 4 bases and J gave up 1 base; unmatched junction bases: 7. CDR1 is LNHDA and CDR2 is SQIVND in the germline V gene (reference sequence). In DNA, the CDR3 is TGTGCCAGTAGTAAAAAACCGGGACAGAGCAATCAGCCCCAGCATTTT. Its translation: CASSKKPGQSNQPQHF. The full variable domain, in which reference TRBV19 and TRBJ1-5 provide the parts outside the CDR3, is DGGITQSPKYLFRKEGQNVTLSCEQNLNHDAMYWYRQDPGQGLRLIYYSQIVNDFQKGDIAEGYSVSREKKESFPLTVTSAQKNPTAFYLCASSKKPGQSNQPQHFGDGTRLSIL.

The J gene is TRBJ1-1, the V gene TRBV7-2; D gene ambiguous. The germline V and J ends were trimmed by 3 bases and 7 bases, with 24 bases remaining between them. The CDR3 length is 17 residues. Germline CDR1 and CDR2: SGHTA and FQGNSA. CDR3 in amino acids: CASSFSRAVDRGIEAFF. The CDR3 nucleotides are TGTGCCAGCAGCTTCTCGCGAGCTGTTGATCGGGGAATTGAAGCTTTCTTT.

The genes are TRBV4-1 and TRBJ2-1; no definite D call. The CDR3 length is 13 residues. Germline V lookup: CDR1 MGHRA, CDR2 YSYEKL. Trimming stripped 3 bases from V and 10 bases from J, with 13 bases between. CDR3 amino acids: CASSQKVSSEQFF. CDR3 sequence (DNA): TGCGCCAGCAGCCAGAAGGTCAGCTCGGAGCAGTTCTTC.

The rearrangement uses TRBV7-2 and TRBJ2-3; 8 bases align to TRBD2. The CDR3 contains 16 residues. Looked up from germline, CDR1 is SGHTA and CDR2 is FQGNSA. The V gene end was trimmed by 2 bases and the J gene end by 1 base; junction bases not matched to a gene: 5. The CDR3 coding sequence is TGTGCCAGCAGCTTATTGAGCGGGAGTGGCACAGATACGCAGTATTTT. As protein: CASSLLSGSGTDTQYF.

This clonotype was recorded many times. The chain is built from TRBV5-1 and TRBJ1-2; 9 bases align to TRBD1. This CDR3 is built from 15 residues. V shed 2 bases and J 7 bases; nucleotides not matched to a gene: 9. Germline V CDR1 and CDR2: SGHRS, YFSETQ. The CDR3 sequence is CASSFPPTTGGGYTF. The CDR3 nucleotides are TGCGCCAGCAGCTTCCCACCTACGACAGGGGGTGGCTACACCTTC.

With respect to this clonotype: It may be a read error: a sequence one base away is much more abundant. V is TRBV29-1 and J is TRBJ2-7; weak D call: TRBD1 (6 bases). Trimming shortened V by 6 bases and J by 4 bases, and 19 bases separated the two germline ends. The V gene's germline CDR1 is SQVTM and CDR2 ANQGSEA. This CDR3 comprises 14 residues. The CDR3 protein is CSVKPGHRGYEQYF. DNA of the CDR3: TGCAGCGTAAAACCGGGACACCGGGGATACGAGCAGTACTTC.

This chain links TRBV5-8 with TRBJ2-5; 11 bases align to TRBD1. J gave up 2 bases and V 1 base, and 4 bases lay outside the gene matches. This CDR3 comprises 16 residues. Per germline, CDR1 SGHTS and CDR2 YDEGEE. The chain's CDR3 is CASSLPGTGGQETQYF. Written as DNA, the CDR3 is TGTGCCAGCAGCTTGCCGGGGACAGGGGGACAAGAGACCCAGTACTTC.

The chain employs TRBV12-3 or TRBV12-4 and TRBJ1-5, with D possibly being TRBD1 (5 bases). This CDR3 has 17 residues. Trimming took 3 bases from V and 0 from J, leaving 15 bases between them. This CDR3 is CASSLRSRTGSNQPQHF. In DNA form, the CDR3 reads TGTGCCAGCAGTTTGCGGAGCCGAACAGGTAGCAATCAGCCCCAGCATTTT.